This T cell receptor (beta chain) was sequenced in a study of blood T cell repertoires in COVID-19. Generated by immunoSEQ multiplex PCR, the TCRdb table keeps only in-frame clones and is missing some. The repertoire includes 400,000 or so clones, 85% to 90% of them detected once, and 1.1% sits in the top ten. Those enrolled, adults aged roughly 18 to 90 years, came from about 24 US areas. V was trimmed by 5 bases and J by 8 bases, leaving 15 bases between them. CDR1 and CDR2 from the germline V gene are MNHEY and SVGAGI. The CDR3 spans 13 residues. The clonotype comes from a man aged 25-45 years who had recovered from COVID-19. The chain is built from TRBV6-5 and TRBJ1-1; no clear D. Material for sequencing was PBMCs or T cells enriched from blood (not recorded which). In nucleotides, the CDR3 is TGTGCCAGCAGTACTCCTCAGGAGGCCGAAGCTTTCTTT. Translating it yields CASSTPQEAEAFF.